This T cell receptor beta chain was profiled in a study of shared clonotypes between healthy human individuals (TCRdb year 2020). Study-level background: Two women and a few men aged 18 to 49 years were included in the cohort. Leukapheresis yielded between about 0.9 and 10 billion PBMCs per donor. Libraries were prepared and TCR repertoires were sequenced by different laboratories using diverse techniques, in order to increase sequencing depth and limit assay-specific biases. The study deeply sequenced blood TCR repertoires of about 5 healthy adults to estimate repertoire size and the extent of clonotype sharing between individuals.

The CDR3 holds 15 amino acids from the cysteine to the phenylalanine. The CDR3 DNA has 45 bases and is translated from base 1. The junction carries 11 bases between V and J, which are trimmed by 4 bases and 0 bases respectively. Taken from the germline V gene, the CDR1 and CDR2 loops are KGHSH and LQKENI. What the research found in general, with its limitations: The genetic and exposure-history diversity represented was limited by the small number of donors. Based on pairwise subsampling, the degree of clonotype sharing among donors was expected to be affected by sequencing depth. Sampling was limited to blood, and TCR repertoires in tissue likely differ from TCR repertoires in blood.

Using the deep immunoSEQ assay, TCR CDR3 regions were amplified from genomic DNA by multiplex PCR. Genomic DNA extracted from each cell subset was distributed evenly over all wells of several immunoSEQ 96-well plates, and each plate served as one replicate. Each replicate PCR for unsorted PBMC received about 310 ng genomic DNA, equal to approximately 30,000 T cell genomes. Unsorted PBMC genomic DNA was sequenced across ten immunoSEQ deep assay plates. The purified libraries were quantified using a Qubit 3.0 fluorometer, sized with a Bioanalyzer 2100, and then quantified again using the KAPA Library Quantification kit. Each immunoSEQ 96-well plate was sequenced on its own single-read 150-cycle Illumina NextSeq 550 flow cell. The source study handled its data this way. Because the immunoSEQ output included only junctional sequences and no quality scores, the filtering could not be the same as the filtering used for full-length reads. Sequences were annotated with PyIR, a Python wrapper for IgBLAST v1.9, and V/J genes and CDR3 were assigned using IMGT germline references. Any read was removed if the V/J assignment was weak (E-value above 1e-6), the CDR3 was missing, or the read contained stop codons, out-of-frame junctions, or ambiguous translated residues. A V3J clonotype was defined by an identical inferred V gene, J gene, and CDR3 amino acid sequence. Percentage overlap between repertoires was calculated by dividing the number of shared unique clonotypes by the size of the smaller repertoire. Richness of each repertoire was evaluated using RTK rarefaction, the Chao1 estimator, and Recon v2.1 estimates of unobserved clonotypes. The source is immuneACCESS, and TCRdb retained only in-frame sequences with V and J called. Part of the clones is not carried over; for the studies checked, unresolved V genes explain less than half of this, and the remainder is unexplained. V and J calls and clone size come straight from that table; D and trimming were deduced from the DNA. Present in this sample are around 510,000 clones, roughly 79% of which were seen just once. 12% of the sample comes from the top ten.

This clone was detected once. Its antigen remains undetermined. Base qualities are not recorded, but no much larger clone differs from it by a single base. Healthy HIV-negative adults with no recently reported acute infections or vaccinations were included as donors. Every donor was a Caucasian adult living in Nashville, Tennessee, USA. For unsorted samples, tens of millions of PBMCs were counted, and genomic DNA was extracted using the QIAamp DNA Blood Mini kit. Blood was collected by leukapheresis, and PBMCs were isolated by Ficoll-Histopaque density gradient centrifugation and then cryopreserved in liquid nitrogen vapor phase.

Sequencing was performed on PBMCs. The sequence derives from a middle-aged woman in good health. Some clones in this sample may be carry-over from other donors' samples. This chain joins TRBV18 to TRBJ2-3; the D gene is perhaps TRBD1, on 6 matching bases. The CDR3 has the sequence CASSQYTGSTDTQYF. Here is the DNA: TGTGCCAGCTCACAGTACACAGGGAGCACAGATACGCAGTATTTT.